This TCR beta chain is from a study of T cells in Graves' hyperthyroidism and ophthalmopathy. On the study more broadly: Before treatment of any kind, peripheral blood was taken at initial diagnosis. Findings and caveats of the study: Onset of ophthalmopathy came a median roughly 6.5 months after the model predicted it.

Among the patients, aged 18 to 65, hyperthyroidism was newly diagnosed and had lasted under 2 months. The investigators amplified TCR beta CDR3 regions from RNA transcripts. First-round RT-PCR with HTBI primers amplified the TCR CDR3 region. TCRdb recomputed calls from the multiplex PCR reads with MiXCR, one row per CDR3 protein. In the table there are 300,000 to 400,000 distinct CDR3 sequences, under 15% of which are singletons. This CDR3 comprises 14 residues. V lost 3 bases and J 3 bases, leaving 8 bases between the germline ends. In germline, CDR1 is LGHDT, CDR2 YNNKEL (reference sequence). This clonotype has more than one count but fewer than ten. No antigen is known for it.

The TCR originated in a woman under 30 with Graves' hyperthyroidism. The rearrangement joins TRBV3-1 to TRBJ2-2, with no clear D. Sequenced input: blood. The CDR3 bases are TGTGCCAGCAGCCAGGGGTACGACACCGGGGAGCTGTTTTTT. It encodes CASSQGYDTGELFF.